This note documents a single T cell receptor beta chain sequence. The data belong to a study of CD8 T cells in Susac syndrome. Random hexamers primed reverse transcription of about 0.5 to 1 ug RNA. TCRdb analysed the immunoSEQ multiplex PCR reads with MiXCR anew, one entry per CDR3 protein. The sample lists 330,000 or so distinct CDR3 sequences, about 91% occurring once. Sequencing of TCR beta was performed on blood CD8+ T cells and on blood CD4+ T cells. Purification of the CD8+ and CD4+ T cells relied on negative isolation, and TEMRA cells underwent FACS enrichment. Germline-derived CDR1 and CDR2 are MNHEY and SMNVEV (reference sequence). V was trimmed by 2 bases and J by 0 bases, leaving 7 bases between them. The CDR3 length is 14 residues.

The receptor was isolated from a human donor with multiple sclerosis. The chain links TRBV27 to TRBJ2-5; the D is unclear. The sequenced material came from CD8+ T cells from PBMCs. This CDR3 reads CASSLGLYQETQYF. DNA for the CDR3: TGTGCCAGCAGTTTAGGCCTGTACCAAGAGACCCAGTACTTC.